Sequencing of this TCR beta chain was carried out in a study of blood T cell repertoires in COVID-19. In Seattle, patients joined the study during active infection and were tracked longitudinally. Profiling relied on immunoSEQ multiplex PCR, and the TCRdb table lists in-frame clones only, not all of them. The table lists around 120,000 clones, about 90% of them singletons. Looked up from germline, CDR1 is SGHNT and CDR2 is YYREEE (reference sequence). Trimming pared 5 bases from V and 4 bases from J, leaving 21 bases between. The CDR3 spans 16 residues. The chain combines TRBV5-4 with TRBJ1-2; tentative D call: TRBD1 (5 bases). The source is a woman aged 55-70 years with COVID-19, enrolled during active disease. The specimen sequenced was peripheral blood. DNA of the CDR3: TGTGCCAGCAGTGTCATACAGGTCTCGGGAGCCTATGGCTACACCTTC. Its translation: CASSVIQVSGAYGYTF.